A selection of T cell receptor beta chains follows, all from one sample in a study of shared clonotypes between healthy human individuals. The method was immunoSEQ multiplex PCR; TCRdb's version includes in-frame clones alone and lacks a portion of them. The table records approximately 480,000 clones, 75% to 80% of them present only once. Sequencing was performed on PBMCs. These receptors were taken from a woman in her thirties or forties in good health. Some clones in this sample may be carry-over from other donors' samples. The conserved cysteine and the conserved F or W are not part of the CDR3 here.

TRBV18,ASSPPSYRARNTEAF
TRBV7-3,ASSHPRILAGGRYQETQY
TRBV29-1,SGGGASYNEQF
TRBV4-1,ASSPGTAKNIQY
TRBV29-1,SVAPWTVSVDTQY
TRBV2,ASIAAGGPPTDTQY
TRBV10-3,AISDTKGSYEQY
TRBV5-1,ASSLAQAAGNTIY
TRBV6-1,ASRTGGYDEQF
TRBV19,ASSPGLAGNTDTQY
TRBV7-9,ASSSDTNTEAF